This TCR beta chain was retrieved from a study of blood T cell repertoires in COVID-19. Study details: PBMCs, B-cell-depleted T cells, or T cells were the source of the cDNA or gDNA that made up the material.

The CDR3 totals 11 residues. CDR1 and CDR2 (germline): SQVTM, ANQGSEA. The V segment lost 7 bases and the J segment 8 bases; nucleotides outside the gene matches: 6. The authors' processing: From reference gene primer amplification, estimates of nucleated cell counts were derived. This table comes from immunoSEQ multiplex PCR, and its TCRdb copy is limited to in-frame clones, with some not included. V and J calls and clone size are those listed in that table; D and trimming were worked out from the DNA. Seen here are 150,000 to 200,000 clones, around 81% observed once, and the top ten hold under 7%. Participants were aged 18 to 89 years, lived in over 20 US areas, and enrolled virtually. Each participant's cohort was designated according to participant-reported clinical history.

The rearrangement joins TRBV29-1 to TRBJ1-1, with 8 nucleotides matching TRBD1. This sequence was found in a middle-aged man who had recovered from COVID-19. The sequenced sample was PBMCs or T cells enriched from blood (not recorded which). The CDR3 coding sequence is TGCAGCGGACGGCAGGGGGCAGAAGCTTTCTTT. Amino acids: CSGRQGAEAFF. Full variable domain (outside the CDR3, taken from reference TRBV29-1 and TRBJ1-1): SAVISQKPSRDICQRGTSLTIQCQVDSQVTMMFWYRQQPGQSLTLIATANQGSEATYESGFVIDKFPISRPNLTFSTLTVSNMSPEDSSIYLCSGRQGAEAFFGQGTRLTVV.